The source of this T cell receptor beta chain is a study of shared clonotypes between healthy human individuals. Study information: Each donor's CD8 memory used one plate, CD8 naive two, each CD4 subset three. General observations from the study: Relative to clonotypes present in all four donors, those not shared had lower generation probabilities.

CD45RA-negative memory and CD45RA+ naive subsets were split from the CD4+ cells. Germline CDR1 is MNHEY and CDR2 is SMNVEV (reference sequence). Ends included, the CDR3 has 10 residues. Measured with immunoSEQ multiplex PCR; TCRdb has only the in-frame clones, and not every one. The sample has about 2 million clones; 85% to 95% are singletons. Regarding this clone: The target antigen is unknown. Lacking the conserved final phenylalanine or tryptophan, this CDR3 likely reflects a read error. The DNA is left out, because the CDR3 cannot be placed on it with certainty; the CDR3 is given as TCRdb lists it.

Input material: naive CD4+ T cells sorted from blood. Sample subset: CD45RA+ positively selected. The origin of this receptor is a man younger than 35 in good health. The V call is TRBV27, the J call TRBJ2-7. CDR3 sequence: CASSYGNPES.